The 16 T cell receptor beta chains listed next were all sequenced from one sample in a study of blood T cells in healthy people across ages. A second PCR, run for about 6 to 11 cycles, used a sample-barcoded 5' primer plus a J-beta primer mix. MiXCR, run by TCRdb on the 5' RACE reads, gives a single entry per CDR3 protein. The data contain 700,000 or so distinct CDR3 sequences, around 43% of them singletons. Sequencing was performed on blood. The receptors here all came from an elderly man in good health.

This clonotype showed up just once. The chain combines TRBV6-6 with TRBJ2-2, with 8 bases that match TRBD2. Trimming at V came to 0 bases and at J to 5 bases, leaving 2 bases not matched to a gene. Germline loops: CDR1 MNHNY, CDR2 SVGAGI (reference sequence). The CDR3 has 15 amino acids. The CDR3 DNA follows: TGTGCCAGCAGTTACTCAAGCGGGAGTACCGGGGAGCTGTTTTTT. Protein: CASSYSSGSTGELFF.

This clonotype was seen more than once but under ten times. J is TRBJ2-3 and V is TRBV7-2; maybe TRBD2 (5 bases). The CDR3 has 15 amino acids. The germline V and J ends were trimmed by 7 bases and 0 bases, with 14 bases remaining between them. Germline loops: CDR1 SGHTA, CDR2 FQGNSA. Here the CDR3 reads CASKKGRGSTDTQYF. CDR3 nucleotide sequence: TGTGCCAGCAAAAAAGGACGGGGAAGCACAGATACGCAGTATTTT. The whole variable domain, filled in from reference TRBV7-2 and TRBJ2-3, reads GAGVSQSPSNKVTEKGKDVELRCDPISGHTALYWYRQSLGQGLEFLIYFQGNSAPDKSGLPSDRFSAERTGGSVSTLTIQRTQQEDSAVYLCASKKGRGSTDTQYFGPGTRLTVL.

This clonotype was seen a few times. V gene TRBV29-1 combines with J gene TRBJ2-4; 10 nucleotides match TRBD1. Gene TRBJ2-7 matches the end of the DNA better, so the J call may be wrong. The germline V gene has CDR1 SQVTM and CDR2 ANQGSEA. This CDR3 is 13 amino acids long. The CDR3 reads CSVDGTGVNEQYF. CDR3 coding DNA: TGCAGCGTGGATGGGACAGGGGTCAACGAGCAGTACTTC.

The chain couples TRBV7-6 to TRBJ2-5, with D perhaps matching TRBD2 (7 bases). V was shortened by 5 bases and J by 2 bases, with 18 bases between the two germline ends. The germline V gene has CDR1 SGHVS and CDR2 FNYEAQ. This CDR3 has 16 amino acids. The CDR3, as DNA: TGTGCCAGCAGCCCCGCGGCGGGGGCGCTTCAAGAGACCCAGTACTTC. This translates into CASSPAAGALQETQYF.

The chain employs TRBV20-1 and TRBJ2-4, with 8 bases that match TRBD2. J lost 4 bases, V lost 3 bases, and 11 bases had no gene match. Germline lookup yields CDR1 DFQATT and CDR2 SNEGSKA (reference sequence). This CDR3 contains 16 residues. DNA for the CDR3: TGCAGTGCTAGGGTTCGGGGGGGCGTTCCAAAAAACATTCAGTACTTC. It encodes CSARVRGGVPKNIQYF.

The chain uses TRBV27 and TRBJ2-7, with D perhaps TRBD1 (6 bases). This CDR3 is built from 14 residues. CDR1 and CDR2 (germline): MNHEY, SMNVEV (reference sequence). Between the trimmed V and J ends, which lost 6 bases and 4 bases, there was a span of 16 bases. The DNA for the CDR3 is TGTGCCAGCAGGGGTCCGGACAGATTTTACGAGCAGTACTTC. It yields the protein CASRGPDRFYEQYF.

The CDR3 here is CAISESIGRTREMNTEAFF. The CDR3 DNA reads TGTGCCATCAGTGAGTCGATAGGGCGTACACGCGAAATGAACACTGAAGCTTTCTTT. The rearrangement uses TRBV10-3 and TRBJ1-1; D gene uncertain. This CDR3 comprises 19 residues. The ends were cut back, 0 bases at V and 0 bases at J, with 20 bases in the middle. The V gene's germline CDR1 is ENHRY and CDR2 SYGVKD.

V gene TRBV12-3 or TRBV12-4 combines with J gene TRBJ2-2; D is ambiguous. CDR3 size: 16 residues. V was cut by 1 base and J by 0 bases, with 9 bases left in between. The CDR3 bases are TGTGCCAGCAGTTTAGGTGTTACCGCGAACACCGGGGAGCTGTTTTTT. Encoded protein: CASSLGVTANTGELFF.

Note on this clonotype: A much more abundant neighbour one base away suggests this may be a read error. This chain joins TRBV7-3 and TRBJ2-3, with 7 bases lining up with TRBD1. After removal of 4 bases from V and 2 bases from J, the junction contained 3 bases not matched to a gene. CDR1 SGHTA and CDR2 FQGTGA come from the germline V gene. This CDR3 contains 14 residues. CDR3 nucleotide sequence: TGTGCCAGCAGCTGGGGACAGACCACAGATACGCAGTATTTT. Amino acids: CASSWGQTTDTQYF.

J is TRBJ2-5 and V is TRBV29-1; unclear D gene. The CDR3 covers 12 residues. Per the germline V gene, CDR1 is SQVTM and CDR2 is ANQGSEA. The V end was cut by 3 bases, the J end by 5 bases, with 10 bases between. The chain's CDR3 is CSVDGLGETQYF. CDR3 in DNA: TGCAGCGTTGACGGCTTAGGGGAGACCCAGTACTTC.

This clonotype turned up a few times. This chain joins TRBV30 and TRBJ1-2; tentatively, D is TRBD1 (5 bases). Per germline, CDR1 GTSNPN and CDR2 SVGIG (reference sequence). The V and J ends lost 1 base and 1 base respectively, with 13 bases between them. The CDR3 loop spans 15 amino acids. The CDR3 region is CAWSADRIVNYGYTF. The CDR3 coding sequence is TGTGCCTGGAGTGCAGACAGAATCGTTAACTATGGCTACACCTTC.

This clonotype was recorded a few times. The CDR3 sequence: CASSEGTGGFSEQFF. The CDR3 bases are TGTGCCAGCAGTGAAGGCACAGGGGGCTTTAGCGAGCAGTTCTTC. The rearrangement links TRBV2 to TRBJ2-1; 9 nucleotides align to TRBD1. The CDR3 is 15 amino acids. V dropped 1 base and J dropped 10; count of bases not matched to a gene: 8. Germline assignment: CDR1 SNHLY and CDR2 FYNNEI.

The chain combines TRBV20-1 with TRBJ1-4; D call uncertain. CDR3 length: 14 amino acids. Trimming removed 0 bases at V and 4 bases at J, with 9 bases between. The germline gives CDR1 DFQATT, CDR2 SNEGSKA (reference sequence). Here the CDR3 reads CSARDGASNEKLFF. CDR3 nucleotides: TGCAGTGCTAGAGACGGAGCGAGTAATGAAAAACTGTTTTTT.

This clonotype was detected only a few times. J is TRBJ2-3 and V is TRBV4-2; D is tentatively TRBD1 or TRBD2 (5 bases each). V gave up 2 bases and J gave up 1 base, with 19 bases separating them. There are 18 residues in the CDR3. Germline CDR1 LGHNA, CDR2 YNFKEQ. This CDR3 reads CASSQQPPGPAGTDTQYF. CDR3 DNA sequence: TGTGCCAGCAGCCAACAACCCCCGGGACCAGCTGGCACAGATACGCAGTATTTT.

Turning to this clonotype: A much larger clone differs by one base, so this may be a read error. The chain is built from TRBV28 and TRBJ2-1; D gene ambiguous. CDR1 and CDR2 (germline): MDHEN, SYDVKM. The V end lost 9 bases, the J end lost 9 bases, and 9 bases lay between the germline ends. The CDR3 is made up of 10 amino acids. In nucleotides, the CDR3 is TGTGCCAGTTCCACGCGTGAGCAGTTCTTC. Residues: CASSTREQFF.

This clonotype has just a few counts. The genes are TRBV19 and TRBJ2-1; no clear D. The CDR3 totals 16 residues. The V and J ends lost 3 bases and 0 bases respectively, with 12 bases between them. Germline CDR1 and CDR2: LNHDA and SQIVND (reference sequence). CDR3 coding DNA: TGTGCCAGTAGTATTAAGGGCCCTCCCTCCTACAATGAGCAGTTCTTC. Its translation is CASSIKGPPSYNEQFF.